This TCR beta chain comes out of a study of T-cell reconstitution after alpha-beta-depleted transplantation in children. The germline V gene encodes CDR1 SGDLS and CDR2 YYNGEE. CDR3 size: 14 residues. The V and J ends lost 3 bases and 3 bases, in that order; junction bases with no gene match: 3. As it was prepared, the TCRbeta library received unique molecular identifiers. TCRdb independently ran MiXCR on the PCR reads; one entry per CDR3 protein. The sample shows about 200,000 distinct CDR3 sequences, about 6% of them seen only once. This clonotype was counted at least ten times. Its antigen is undetermined. Whole-study results and caveats: The study reportedly traced alpha-beta T cells about two months after transplant to several hundred expanded graft clones. A year post-transplant, T-cell counts and diversity derived mostly from newly produced T cells. For some patients, TCRbeta diversity was high at day 60 because of recipient T cells and thymic progenitors that survived.

V is TRBV9 and J is TRBJ2-7, with 10 positions matching TRBD1. This sequence originates from a girl in the first two years of life with combined immunodeficiency, due to receive a stem cell transplant. The sequencing here drew on PBMCs, taken before TCRalphabeta/CD19-depleted stem cell transplant. The CDR3 DNA sequence: TGTGCCAGCAGCGGGACAGGGGGGGGCTACGAGCAGTACTTC. Translating gives CASSGTGGGYEQYF.